These T cell receptor beta chains were read from a single sample in a study of blood T cell repertoires in COVID-19. Measured with immunoSEQ multiplex PCR; TCRdb has only the in-frame clones, and not every one. Of some 80,000 clones listed, 70% to 90% are singletons. Sample: peripheral blood. Every receptor here comes from a human donor in a cohort sampled during active COVID-19. CDR3s leave out the opening cysteine and the closing phenylalanine or tryptophan.

CDR3	J	V
ASSAQTGFRTEAF	TRBJ1-1	TRBV7-9
AWGETGMNTEAF	TRBJ1-1	TRBV30
ASSPPSRDEQY	TRBJ2-7	TRBV18
ASSPREPSTGELF	TRBJ2-2	TRBV9
ASSISLPDRGGETQY	TRBJ2-5	TRBV9
ASISQGQGIIAF	TRBJ1-1	TRBV28
ASSRSPLAKNIQY	TRBJ2-4	TRBV3-1/TRBV3-2
ASRGTGGTGELF	TRBJ2-2	TRBV28
ASRFPGQRETQY	TRBJ2-5	TRBV28
ATSRANYGYT	TRBJ1-2	TRBV15
ASSVNRATGNTIY	TRBJ1-3	TRBV5-5
ASSQELFRPGGGGSYEQY	TRBJ2-7	TRBV4-3
ASSRQGAGANVLT	TRBJ2-6	TRBV19
ASSPGQGSQDSPQH	TRBJ1-5	TRBV18
SVEEEEGIYGYT	TRBJ1-2	TRBV29-1
ASTYDRADTEAF	TRBJ1-1	TRBV19
ASSFAGGRETQY	TRBJ2-5	TRBV28
ASSSYTEAF	TRBJ1-1	TRBV12-3/TRBV12-4
ASSQTIPGLIH	TRBJ2-3	TRBV3-1/TRBV3-2
ASSPRTSGIYEQF	TRBJ2-1	TRBV7-3
ASSYQVSGANVLT	TRBJ2-6	TRBV9
ASSLTGGTHYT	TRBJ1-2	TRBV9
ASVGGLATNTGELF	TRBJ2-2	TRBV27
ASSYSGGPQETQY	TRBJ2-5	TRBV2
ASSLVPDTEAF	TRBJ1-1	TRBV11-3
ASRAENEKLF	TRBJ1-4	TRBV4-1
ASSQDFPGLHYEQY	TRBJ2-7	TRBV3-1/TRBV3-2
ASSYGGTTEAF	TRBJ1-1	TRBV6-5
ASSDGQGAGETQY	TRBJ2-5	TRBV18
ASREGYSGNTIY	TRBJ1-3	TRBV2
AISGGLAPVGDEQF	TRBJ2-1	TRBV10-3
ASSYDASGGHYNEQF	TRBJ2-1	TRBV6-2/TRBV6-3
ASSLGTANTEAF	TRBJ1-1	TRBV5-4
ASSFRTGLIEKLF	TRBJ1-4	TRBV5-6
ASSPTVTGGETQY	TRBJ2-5	TRBV2
ASSQAPGLAGGGGTDTQY	TRBJ2-3	TRBV4-1
ASSLGQGVYGYT	TRBJ1-2	TRBV5-5
ASSLGLLPRGGNTIY	TRBJ1-3	TRBV11-2
ASSLAGGLHNEQF	TRBJ2-1	TRBV3-1/TRBV3-2
AWSLGEGETQY	TRBJ2-5	TRBV30
ASSVGLEGRTQH	TRBJ1-5	TRBV9
AISAVQDYSYEQY	TRBJ2-7	TRBV10-3
ASSLGSRQPQH	TRBJ1-5	TRBV7-2
ATRQSGNEQF	TRBJ2-1	TRBV24-1
ASSRGYSNQPQH	TRBJ1-5	TRBV6-5
ASSLAGTGRVDEQF	TRBJ2-1	TRBV7-2
ASSPSGSRWEQY	TRBJ2-7	TRBV6-5
ASSQQGNLNTEAF	TRBJ1-1	TRBV11-3
ASSQSLRGPGAEQF	TRBJ2-1	TRBV3-1/TRBV3-2
ASSPGHSRGAGELF	TRBJ2-2	TRBV7-3
ASSLTGTGASTEAF	TRBJ1-1	TRBV7-3
ASSLSGNTEAF	TRBJ1-1	TRBV28
ASSQFTGEQY	TRBJ2-7	TRBV3-1/TRBV3-2
ASHRAGTGELF	TRBJ2-2	TRBV6-5